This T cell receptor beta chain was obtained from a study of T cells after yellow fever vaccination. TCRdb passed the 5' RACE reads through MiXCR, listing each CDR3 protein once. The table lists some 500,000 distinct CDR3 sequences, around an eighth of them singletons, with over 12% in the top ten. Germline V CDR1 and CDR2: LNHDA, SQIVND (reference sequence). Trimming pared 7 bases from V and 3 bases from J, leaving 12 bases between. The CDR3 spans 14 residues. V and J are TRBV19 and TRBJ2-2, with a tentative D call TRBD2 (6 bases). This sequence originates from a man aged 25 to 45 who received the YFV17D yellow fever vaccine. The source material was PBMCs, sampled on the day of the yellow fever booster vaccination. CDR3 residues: CASNTGAYTGELFF. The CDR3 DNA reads TGTGCCAGTAATACGGGAGCATACACCGGGGAGCTGTTTTTT.